This section outlines one T cell receptor beta chain sequence together with its context. Its antigen is unidentified. This specimen comes from a study of T cell responses to AZD1222 COVID-19 vaccine. Study-level points and caveats: Donors, mostly white British, included more females; clonal diversity was possibly underestimated.

In germline, CDR1 is SGHRS, CDR2 YFSETQ. V shed 6 bases, J shed 5 bases, and the junction held 9 bases outside the gene matches. The CDR3 length is 15 residues. Libraries were prepared by immunoSEQ multiplex PCR; TCRdb keeps only in-frame clonotypes and omits some of them. Of about 160,000 clones listed, 85% to 95% were seen once; the top ten hold roughly 1.2%. The sequencing here drew on peripheral blood, taken on day 0 of AZD1222 vaccination. The chain has TRBV5-1 and TRBJ2-2; 8 bases map to TRBD1. This sequence was found in an adult in good health. This chain's CDR3 is CASTHDRGWTGELFF. The CDR3 nucleotides are TGCGCCAGCACTCACGACAGGGGCTGGACCGGGGAGCTGTTTTTT.